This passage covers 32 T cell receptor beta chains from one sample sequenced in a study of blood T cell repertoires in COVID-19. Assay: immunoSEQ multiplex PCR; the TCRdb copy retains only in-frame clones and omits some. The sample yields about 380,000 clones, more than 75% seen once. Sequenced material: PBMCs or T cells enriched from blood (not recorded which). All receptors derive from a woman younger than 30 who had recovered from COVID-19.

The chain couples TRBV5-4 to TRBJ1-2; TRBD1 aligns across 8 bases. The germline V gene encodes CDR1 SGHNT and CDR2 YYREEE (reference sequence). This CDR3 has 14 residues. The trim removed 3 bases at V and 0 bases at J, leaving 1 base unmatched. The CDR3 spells CASSWGQANYGYTF. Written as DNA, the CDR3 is TGTGCCAGCAGCTGGGGACAGGCTAACTATGGCTACACCTTC. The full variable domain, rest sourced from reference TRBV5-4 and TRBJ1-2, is ETGVTQSPTHLIKTRGQQVTLRCSSQSGHNTVSWYQQALGQGPQFIFQYYREEENGRGNFPPRFSGLQFPNYSSELNVNALELDDSALYLCASSWGQANYGYTFGSGTRLTVV.

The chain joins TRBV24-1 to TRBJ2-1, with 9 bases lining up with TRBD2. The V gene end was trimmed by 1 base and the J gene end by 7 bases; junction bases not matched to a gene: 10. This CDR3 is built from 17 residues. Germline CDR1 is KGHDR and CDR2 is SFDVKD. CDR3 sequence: CATSDFRERGVRNEQFF. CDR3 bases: TGTGCCACCAGTGATTTTAGAGAGCGGGGGGTACGGAATGAGCAGTTCTTC.

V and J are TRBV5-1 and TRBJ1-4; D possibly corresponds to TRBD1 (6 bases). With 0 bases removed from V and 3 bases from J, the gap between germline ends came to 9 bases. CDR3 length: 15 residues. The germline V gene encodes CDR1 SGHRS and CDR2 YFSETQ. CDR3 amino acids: CASSLATGPNEKLFF. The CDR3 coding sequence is TGCGCCAGCAGCTTGGCTACAGGGCCTAATGAAAAACTGTTTTTT.

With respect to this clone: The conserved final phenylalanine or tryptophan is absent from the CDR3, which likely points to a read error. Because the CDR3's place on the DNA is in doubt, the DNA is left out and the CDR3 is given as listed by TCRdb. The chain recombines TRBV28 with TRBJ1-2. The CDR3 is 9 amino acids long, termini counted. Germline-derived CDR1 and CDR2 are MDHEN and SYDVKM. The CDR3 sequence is CASSLRAAV.

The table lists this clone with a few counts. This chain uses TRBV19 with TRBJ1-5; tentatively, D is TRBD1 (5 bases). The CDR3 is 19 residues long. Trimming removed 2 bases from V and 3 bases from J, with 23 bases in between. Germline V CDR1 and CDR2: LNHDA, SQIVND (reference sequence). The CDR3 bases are TGTGCCAGTAGTATAAAAAATTCGCCGTTCAGGGTTGACAATCAGCCCCAGCATTTT. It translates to CASSIKNSPFRVDNQPQHF.

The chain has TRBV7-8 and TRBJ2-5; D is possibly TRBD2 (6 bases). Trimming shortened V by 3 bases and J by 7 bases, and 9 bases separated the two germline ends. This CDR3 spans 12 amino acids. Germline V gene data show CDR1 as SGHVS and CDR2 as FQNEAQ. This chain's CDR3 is CASSFGGGTQYF. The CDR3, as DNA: TGTGCCAGCAGCTTTGGGGGAGGGACCCAGTACTTC.

DNA of the CDR3: TGTGCCAGTAGACAGGGGTCACCCCTCCACTTT. Translated: CASRQGSPLHF. V and J are TRBV19 and TRBJ1-6; TRBD1 aligns across 7 bases. Germline V gives CDR1 LNHDA, CDR2 SQIVND (reference sequence). The CDR3 totals 11 residues. J was trimmed by 10 bases and V by 6 bases; bases with no gene match: 0.

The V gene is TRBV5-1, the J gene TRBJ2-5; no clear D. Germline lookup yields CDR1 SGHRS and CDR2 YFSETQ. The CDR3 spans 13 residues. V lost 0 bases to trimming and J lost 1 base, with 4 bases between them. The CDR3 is CASSLVSQETQYF. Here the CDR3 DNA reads TGCGCCAGCAGCTTGGTATCCCAAGAGACCCAGTACTTC.

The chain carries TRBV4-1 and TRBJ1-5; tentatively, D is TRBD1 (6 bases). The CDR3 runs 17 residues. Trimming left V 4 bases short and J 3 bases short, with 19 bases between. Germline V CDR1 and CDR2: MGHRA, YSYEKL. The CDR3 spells CASSPQGGGVNNQPQHF. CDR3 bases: TGCGCCAGCAGCCCCCAAGGAGGGGGGGTTAACAATCAGCCCCAGCATTTT.

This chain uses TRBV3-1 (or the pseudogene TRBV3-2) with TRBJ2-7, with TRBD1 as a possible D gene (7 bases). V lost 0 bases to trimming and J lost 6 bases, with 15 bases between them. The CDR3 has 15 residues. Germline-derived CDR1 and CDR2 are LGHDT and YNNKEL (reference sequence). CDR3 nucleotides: TGTGCCAGCAGCCAAGAGCCAGGGGGGTACGGCGAGCAGTACTTC. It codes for CASSQEPGGYGEQYF.

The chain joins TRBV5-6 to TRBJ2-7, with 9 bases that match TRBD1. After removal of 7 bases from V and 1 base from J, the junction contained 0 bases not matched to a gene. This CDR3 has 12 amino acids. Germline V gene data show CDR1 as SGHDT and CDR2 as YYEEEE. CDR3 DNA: TGTGCCAGCGGACAGGGGTCCTACGAGCAGTACTTC. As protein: CASGQGSYEQYF.

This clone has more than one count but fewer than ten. The DNA of the CDR3 is TGTGCCAGCAGCCGAACTATTATAAGAGCAGGGCGAACTAATGAAAAACTGTTTTTT. Translating it yields CASSRTIIRAGRTNEKLFF. The rearrangement joins TRBV11-2 to TRBJ1-4; TRBD1 is a possible D gene (5 bases). Trimming took 5 bases from V and 1 from J, leaving 23 bases between them. This CDR3 region has 19 residues. Looked up from germline, CDR1 is SGHAT and CDR2 is FQNNGV.

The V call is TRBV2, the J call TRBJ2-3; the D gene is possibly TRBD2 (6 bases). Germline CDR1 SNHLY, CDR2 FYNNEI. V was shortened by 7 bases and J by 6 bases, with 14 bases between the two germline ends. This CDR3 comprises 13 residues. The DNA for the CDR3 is TGTGCCAGCAACGGGGCGGCGGGGGATACGCAGTATTTT. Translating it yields CASNGAAGDTQYF. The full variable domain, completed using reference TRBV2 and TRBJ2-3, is EPEVTQTPSHQVTQMGQEVILRCVPISNHLYFYWYRQILGQKVEFLVSFYNNEISEKSEIFDDQFSVERPDGSNFTLKIRSTKLEDSAMYFCASNGAAGDTQYFGPGTRLTVL.

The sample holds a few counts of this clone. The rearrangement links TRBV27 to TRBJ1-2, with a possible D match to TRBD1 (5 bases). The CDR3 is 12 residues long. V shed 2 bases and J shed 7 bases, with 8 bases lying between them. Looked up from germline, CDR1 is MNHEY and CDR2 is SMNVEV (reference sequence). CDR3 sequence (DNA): TGTGCCAGCAGTTTAGCGGGGGGTGGCTACACCTTC. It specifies CASSLAGGGYTF.

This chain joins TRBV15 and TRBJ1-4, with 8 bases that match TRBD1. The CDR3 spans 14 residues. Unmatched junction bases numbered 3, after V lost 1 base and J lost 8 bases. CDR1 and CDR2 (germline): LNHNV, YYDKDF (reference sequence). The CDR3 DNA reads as TGTGCCACCAGCAGAGCCAGGGGGCGGGAAAAACTGTTTTTT. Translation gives CATSRARGREKLFF.

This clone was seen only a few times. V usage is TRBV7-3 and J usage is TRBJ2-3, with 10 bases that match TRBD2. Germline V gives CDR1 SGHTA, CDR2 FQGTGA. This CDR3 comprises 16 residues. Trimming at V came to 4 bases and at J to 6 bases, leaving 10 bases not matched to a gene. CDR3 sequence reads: CASSWTSGHQPDTQYF. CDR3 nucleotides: TGTGCCAGCAGCTGGACTAGCGGACACCAGCCCGATACGCAGTATTTT.

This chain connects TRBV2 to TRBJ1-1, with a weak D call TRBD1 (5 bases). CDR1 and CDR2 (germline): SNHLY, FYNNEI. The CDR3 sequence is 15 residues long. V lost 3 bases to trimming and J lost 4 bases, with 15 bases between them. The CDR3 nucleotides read TGTGCCAGCAGTGATTCGGCAGGGTCGGGCACTGAAGCTTTCTTT. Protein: CASSDSAGSGTEAFF.

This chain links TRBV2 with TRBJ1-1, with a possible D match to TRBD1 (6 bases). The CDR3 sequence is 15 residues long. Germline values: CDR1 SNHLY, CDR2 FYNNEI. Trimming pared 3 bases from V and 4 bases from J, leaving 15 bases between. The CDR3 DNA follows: TGTGCCAGCAGTGATAGGGCCAGGGGTTTCACTGAAGCTTTCTTT. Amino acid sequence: CASSDRARGFTEAFF.

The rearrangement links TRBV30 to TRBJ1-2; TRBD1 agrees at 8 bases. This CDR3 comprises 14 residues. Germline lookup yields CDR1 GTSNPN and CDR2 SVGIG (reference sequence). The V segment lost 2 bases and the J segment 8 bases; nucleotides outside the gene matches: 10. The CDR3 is CAWSSQTGDKGYTF. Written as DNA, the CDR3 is TGTGCCTGGAGTTCACAGACAGGGGATAAAGGCTACACCTTC.

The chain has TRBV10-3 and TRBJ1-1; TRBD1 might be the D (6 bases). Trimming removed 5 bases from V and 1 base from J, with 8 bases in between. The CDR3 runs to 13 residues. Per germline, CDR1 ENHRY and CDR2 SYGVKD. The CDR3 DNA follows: TGTGCCATCAGTCCGGACAGGAACACTGAAGCTTTCTTT. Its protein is CAISPDRNTEAFF.

CDR3 sequence reads: CASSRRLAGAFHNEQFF. In DNA, the CDR3 is TGTGCCAGTAGCCGACGACTAGCGGGGGCATTCCACAATGAGCAGTTCTTC. The chain recombines TRBV19 with TRBJ2-1; 12 bases are a match to TRBD2. Germline CDR1 is LNHDA and CDR2 is SQIVND (reference sequence). The CDR3 is 17 amino acids. V was pared by 6 bases and J by 5 bases, with 11 bases of the junction left unmatched.

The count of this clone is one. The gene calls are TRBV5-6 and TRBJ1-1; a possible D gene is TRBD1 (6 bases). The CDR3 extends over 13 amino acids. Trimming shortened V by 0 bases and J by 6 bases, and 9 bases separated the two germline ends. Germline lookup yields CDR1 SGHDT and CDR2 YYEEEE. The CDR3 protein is CASSLGGLAEAFF. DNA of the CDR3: TGTGCCAGCAGCTTGGGGGGGCTCGCTGAAGCTTTCTTT.

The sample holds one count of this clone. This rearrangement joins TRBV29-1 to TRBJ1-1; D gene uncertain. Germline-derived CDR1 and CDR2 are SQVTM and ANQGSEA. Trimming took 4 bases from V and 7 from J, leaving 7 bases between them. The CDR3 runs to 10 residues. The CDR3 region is CSVGSGEAFF. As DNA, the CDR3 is TGCAGCGTTGGGTCGGGTGAAGCTTTCTTT.

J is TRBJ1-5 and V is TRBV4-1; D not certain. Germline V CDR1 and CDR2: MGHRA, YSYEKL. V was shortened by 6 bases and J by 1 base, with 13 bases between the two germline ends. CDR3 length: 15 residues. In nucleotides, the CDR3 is TGCGCCAGCAGTCGAGGGCCCGAGAGCAATCAGCCCCAGCATTTT. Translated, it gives CASSRGPESNQPQHF.

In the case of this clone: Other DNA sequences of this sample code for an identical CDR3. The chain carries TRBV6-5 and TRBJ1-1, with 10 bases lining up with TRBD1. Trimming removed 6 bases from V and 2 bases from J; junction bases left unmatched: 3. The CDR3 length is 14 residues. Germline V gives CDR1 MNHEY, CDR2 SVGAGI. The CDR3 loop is CASRGQGLNTEAFF. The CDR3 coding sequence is TGTGCCAGCAGGGGACAGGGGCTCAACACTGAAGCTTTCTTT.

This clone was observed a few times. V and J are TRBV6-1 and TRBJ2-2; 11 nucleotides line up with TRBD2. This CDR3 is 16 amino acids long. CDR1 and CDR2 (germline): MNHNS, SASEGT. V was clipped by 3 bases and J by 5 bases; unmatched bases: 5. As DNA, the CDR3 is TGTGCCAGCAGTGACCTAGCGGGGGGAAGAACCGGGGAGCTGTTTTTT. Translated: CASSDLAGGRTGELFF.

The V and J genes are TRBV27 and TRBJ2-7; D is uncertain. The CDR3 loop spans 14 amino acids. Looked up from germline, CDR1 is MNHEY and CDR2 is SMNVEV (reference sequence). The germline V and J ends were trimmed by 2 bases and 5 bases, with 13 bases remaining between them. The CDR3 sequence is CASSLRGSSHEQYF. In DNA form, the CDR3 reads TGTGCCAGCAGTTTAAGAGGTAGTTCCCACGAGCAGTACTTC.

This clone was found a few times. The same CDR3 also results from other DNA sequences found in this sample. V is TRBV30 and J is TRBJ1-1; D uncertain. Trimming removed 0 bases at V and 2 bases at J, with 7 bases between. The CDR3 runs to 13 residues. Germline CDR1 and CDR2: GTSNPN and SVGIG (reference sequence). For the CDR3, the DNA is TGTGCCTGGAGTGTACTACGTAACACTGAAGCTTTCTTT. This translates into CAWSVLRNTEAFF.

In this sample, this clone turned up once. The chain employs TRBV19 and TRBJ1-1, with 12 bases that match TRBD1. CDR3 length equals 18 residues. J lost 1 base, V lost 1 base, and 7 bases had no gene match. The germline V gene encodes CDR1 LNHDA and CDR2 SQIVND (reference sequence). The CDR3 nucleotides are TGTGCCAGTAGTATAGGTTTCTGGGACAGGGGGCCGAACACTGAAGCTTTCTTT. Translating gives CASSIGFWDRGPNTEAFF.

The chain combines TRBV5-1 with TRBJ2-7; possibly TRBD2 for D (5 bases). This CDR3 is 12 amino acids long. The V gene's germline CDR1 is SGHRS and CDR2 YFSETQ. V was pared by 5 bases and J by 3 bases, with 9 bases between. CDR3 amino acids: CASSRTDYEQYF. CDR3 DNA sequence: TGCGCCAGCAGTAGGACTGACTACGAGCAGTACTTC.

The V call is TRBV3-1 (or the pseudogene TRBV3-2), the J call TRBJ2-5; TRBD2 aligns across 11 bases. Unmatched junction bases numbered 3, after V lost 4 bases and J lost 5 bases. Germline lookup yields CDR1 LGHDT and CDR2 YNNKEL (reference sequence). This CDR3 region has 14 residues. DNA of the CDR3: TGTGCCAGCAGCCCTAGCGGGGGGCAGGAGACCCAGTACTTC. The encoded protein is CASSPSGGQETQYF.

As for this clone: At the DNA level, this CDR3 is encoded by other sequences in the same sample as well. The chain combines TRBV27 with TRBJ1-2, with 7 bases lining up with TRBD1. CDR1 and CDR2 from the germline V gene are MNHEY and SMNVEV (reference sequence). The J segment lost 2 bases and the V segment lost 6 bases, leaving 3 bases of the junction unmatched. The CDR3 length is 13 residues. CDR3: CASSRQGNYGYTF. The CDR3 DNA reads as TGTGCCAGCAGCAGACAGGGAAACTATGGCTACACCTTC.